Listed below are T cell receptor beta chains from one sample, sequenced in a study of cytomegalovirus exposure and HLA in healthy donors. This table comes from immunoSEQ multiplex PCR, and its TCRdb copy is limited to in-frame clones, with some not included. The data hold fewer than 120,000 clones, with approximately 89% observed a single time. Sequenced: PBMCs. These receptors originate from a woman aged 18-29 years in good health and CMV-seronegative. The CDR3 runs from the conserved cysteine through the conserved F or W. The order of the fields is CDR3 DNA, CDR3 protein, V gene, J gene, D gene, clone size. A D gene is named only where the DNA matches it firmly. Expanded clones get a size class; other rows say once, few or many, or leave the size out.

CDR3 DNA: TGCGCCAGCAGCCAAATGACAGAGTCGGTCTACGAGCAGTACTTC
CDR3 protein: CASSQMTESVYEQYF
V gene: TRBV4-3
J gene: TRBJ2-7
D gene: .
clone size: once

CDR3 DNA: TGTGCCAGCAGCTTACTAGCGGCCACCGGGGAGCTGTTTTTT
CDR3 protein: CASSLLAATGELFF
V gene: TRBV5-4
J gene: TRBJ2-2
D gene: TRBD2
clone size: .

CDR3 DNA: TGTGCCAGCAGCTTAGCCACAGCACTGACCTTC
CDR3 protein: CASSLATALTF
V gene: TRBV7-2
J gene: TRBJ1-2
D gene: .
clone size: few

CDR3 DNA: TGTGCCAGCAGCCAAGGACAGCCCTACACTGAAGCTTTCTTT
CDR3 protein: CASSQGQPYTEAFF
V gene: TRBV5-4
J gene: TRBJ1-1
D gene: .
clone size: .

CDR3 DNA: TGTGCCAGCAGCTACGGGGAGTCTGAAGCTTTCTTT
CDR3 protein: CASSYGESEAFF
V gene: TRBV13
J gene: TRBJ1-1
D gene: .
clone size: .

CDR3 DNA: TGTGCCAGCAGTTCTGCGTCGTTTTCCACAACTAATGAAAAACTGTTTTTT
CDR3 protein: CASSSASFSTTNEKLFF
V gene: TRBV27
J gene: TRBJ1-4
D gene: .
clone size: .

CDR3 DNA: TGTGCCAGTAGTCCCGGGACAGGATCCGAGCAGTACTTC
CDR3 protein: CASSPGTGSEQYF
V gene: TRBV19
J gene: TRBJ2-7
D gene: TRBD1
clone size: few

CDR3 DNA: TGTGCCAGTAGTACCCTGGCTGCCGGGACTCGCCCCGTCGAGCAGTACTTC
CDR3 protein: CASSTLAAGTRPVEQYF
V gene: TRBV19
J gene: TRBJ2-7
D gene: .
clone size: .

CDR3 DNA: TGTGCCAGCAGTGAAGCCCTTGGATTGGCGGCTAACTATGGCTACACCTTC
CDR3 protein: CASSEALGLAANYGYTF
V gene: TRBV6-1
J gene: TRBJ1-2
D gene: .
clone size: .

CDR3 DNA: TGTGCCAGCTCACCACCTTCGACAGGGGGGGAGACCCAGTACTTC
CDR3 protein: CASSPPSTGGETQYF
V gene: TRBV18
J gene: TRBJ2-5
D gene: TRBD1
clone size: .

CDR3 DNA: TGTGCCAGTAGTCCCCGGACAGGGAAGCCCTACGAGCAGTACTTC
CDR3 protein: CASSPRTGKPYEQYF
V gene: TRBV19
J gene: TRBJ2-7
D gene: TRBD1
clone size: .

CDR3 DNA: TGTGCCAGCAGCTTAGGACCAGGGGACGAGCAGTACTTC
CDR3 protein: CASSLGPGDEQYF
V gene: TRBV11-3
J gene: TRBJ2-7
D gene: .
clone size: .

CDR3 DNA: TGTGCCAGTAGTAACGCGCTCCGACAGGGCCTAGGTCAGCCCCAGCATTTT
CDR3 protein: CASSNALRQGLGQPQHF
V gene: TRBV19
J gene: TRBJ1-5
D gene: TRBD1
clone size: .

CDR3 DNA: TGTGCCAGCAGTGATCAGTACGGTCGACAAGACTCCTACGAGCAGTACTTC
CDR3 protein: CASSDQYGRQDSYEQYF
V gene: TRBV6-1
J gene: TRBJ2-7
D gene: .
clone size: few

CDR3 DNA: TGCGCCAGCAGGGGACTAGCGAACAATGAGCAGTTCTTC
CDR3 protein: CASRGLANNEQFF
V gene: TRBV4-1
J gene: TRBJ2-1
D gene: TRBD2
clone size: .

CDR3 DNA: TGTGCCAGCAGCCCTCCTGGACAGTCCTACGAGCAGTACTTC
CDR3 protein: CASSPPGQSYEQYF
V gene: TRBV7-9
J gene: TRBJ2-7
D gene: .
clone size: .

CDR3 DNA: TGTGCCAGCAGCCCCGGACAGGCCTTAGCGCGGTCCTACGAGCAGTACTTC
CDR3 protein: CASSPGQALARSYEQYF
V gene: TRBV7-9
J gene: TRBJ2-7
D gene: TRBD1
clone size: .

CDR3 DNA: TGCGCCAGCAGTGTTTCTGGGACTAGCGGGAATAACGAGCAGTACTTC
CDR3 protein: CASSVSGTSGNNEQYF
V gene: TRBV10-1
J gene: TRBJ2-7
D gene: TRBD2
clone size: .

CDR3 DNA: TGTGCCATCAGTGGGACGGGAACCTCCTACGAGCAGTACTTC
CDR3 protein: CAISGTGTSYEQYF
V gene: TRBV10-3
J gene: TRBJ2-7
D gene: .
clone size: .

CDR3 DNA: TGCGCCAGCAGCCGGGGGCTCCGCACAGATACGCAGTATTTT
CDR3 protein: CASSRGLRTDTQYF
V gene: TRBV4-3
J gene: TRBJ2-3
D gene: .
clone size: .

CDR3 DNA: TGTGCCAGCAGCGTAGAGGGGCAGATTCCGTCTTATGGCTACACCTTC
CDR3 protein: CASSVEGQIPSYGYTF
V gene: TRBV9
J gene: TRBJ1-2
D gene: .
clone size: .

CDR3 DNA: TGTGCCAGCAGTGAGCGGGAGGGCCCCCAAGGTGAGCAGTTCTTC
CDR3 protein: CASSEREGPQGEQFF
V gene: TRBV6-4
J gene: TRBJ2-1
D gene: TRBD2
clone size: .

CDR3 DNA: TGCGCCAGCAGTGAGTCGCAGGGCGCCCAGCCCCAGCATTTT
CDR3 protein: CASSESQGAQPQHF
V gene: TRBV10-2
J gene: TRBJ1-5
D gene: .
clone size: .

CDR3 DNA: TGTGCCAGCAGTCCTCTCGGGGGGCCTGGCAATGAGCAGTTCTTC
CDR3 protein: CASSPLGGPGNEQFF
V gene: TRBV6-1
J gene: TRBJ2-1
D gene: .
clone size: .

CDR3 DNA: TGTGCCAGCAGAAGGGGACAGACGAACACTGAAGCTTTCTTT
CDR3 protein: CASRRGQTNTEAFF
V gene: TRBV6-5
J gene: TRBJ1-1
D gene: TRBD1
clone size: .

CDR3 DNA: TGCGCCAGCAGCCCGGACAGGGCGAACACCGGGGAGCTGTTTTTT
CDR3 protein: CASSPDRANTGELFF
V gene: TRBV5-1
J gene: TRBJ2-2
D gene: TRBD1
clone size: .

CDR3 DNA: TGTGCCAGCAGCCCTGGACAGGTCTACTATGGCTACACCTTC
CDR3 protein: CASSPGQVYYGYTF
V gene: TRBV7-2
J gene: TRBJ1-2
D gene: TRBD1
clone size: .

CDR3 DNA: TGTGCCAGTGGGACTAGCGCGAGAGAGCAGTTCTTC
CDR3 protein: CASGTSAREQFF
V gene: TRBV2
J gene: TRBJ2-1
D gene: TRBD2
clone size: .

CDR3 DNA: TGTGCCTGGACGACAGCCTCCTACGAGCAGTACTTC
CDR3 protein: CAWTTASYEQYF
V gene: TRBV30
J gene: TRBJ2-7
D gene: .
clone size: .

CDR3 DNA: TGTGCCAGCAGCTTGGGGGACAGGGGGCACTACACCGGGGAGCTGTTTTTT
CDR3 protein: CASSLGDRGHYTGELFF
V gene: TRBV5-4
J gene: TRBJ2-2
D gene: TRBD1
clone size: .

CDR3 DNA: TGCAGTGCTCCTCGGGGGAATGAGCAGTTCTTC
CDR3 protein: CSAPRGNEQFF
V gene: TRBV20-1
J gene: TRBJ2-1
D gene: .
clone size: .

CDR3 DNA: TGTGCCACCAGCAGAGATCGCGGAATTGGGGAGCTGTTTTTT
CDR3 protein: CATSRDRGIGELFF
V gene: TRBV15
J gene: TRBJ2-2
D gene: .
clone size: .

CDR3 DNA: TGCGCCAGCAGCCAAGATAGTACCAGCCGGGCAACTAATGAAAAACTGTTTTTT
CDR3 protein: CASSQDSTSRATNEKLFF
V gene: TRBV4-1
J gene: TRBJ1-4
D gene: .
clone size: .

CDR3 DNA: TGTGCCAGCAGATCCGGGACTAGCGGGTTCGGGGAGCTGTTTTTT
CDR3 protein: CASRSGTSGFGELFF
V gene: TRBV6-5
J gene: TRBJ2-2
D gene: TRBD2
clone size: .

CDR3 DNA: TGTGCCATCTCTTCCACGGGGAATTCGAACACTGAAGCTTTCTTT
CDR3 protein: CAISSTGNSNTEAFF
V gene: TRBV10-3
J gene: TRBJ1-1
D gene: .
clone size: .

CDR3 DNA: TGTGCCAGCTGCGGGTCAGCGGCTAGCACAGATACGCAGTATTTT
CDR3 protein: CASCGSAASTDTQYF
V gene: TRBV16
J gene: TRBJ2-3
D gene: .
clone size: few

CDR3 DNA: TGTGCCAGCAGCTGGATGTCGGGGGGAAGCACAGATACGCAGTATTTT
CDR3 protein: CASSWMSGGSTDTQYF
V gene: TRBV7-3
J gene: TRBJ2-3
D gene: TRBD2
clone size: .

CDR3 DNA: TGTGCCAGCAGCCCCGACAGGAACCAGCGTGACTACACCTTC
CDR3 protein: CASSPDRNQRDYTF
V gene: TRBV7-2
J gene: TRBJ1-2
D gene: .
clone size: .

CDR3 DNA: TGTGCCTGGAGTCAGGGCTGGGGCTACACCTTC
CDR3 protein: CAWSQGWGYTF
V gene: TRBV30
J gene: TRBJ1-2
D gene: .
clone size: .

CDR3 DNA: TGCGCCAGCAGCCTATCGGGACAAAACACTGAAGCTTTCTTT
CDR3 protein: CASSLSGQNTEAFF
V gene: TRBV5-1
J gene: TRBJ1-1
D gene: .
clone size: .

CDR3 DNA: TGTGCCAGCAGTTCAATAACGGACAGGGACAATGAGCAGTTCTTC
CDR3 protein: CASSSITDRDNEQFF
V gene: TRBV28
J gene: TRBJ2-1
D gene: TRBD1
clone size: .

CDR3 DNA: TGTGCCAGTAGTTTAGCGGGAGGCCCCTTGAATGAGCAGTTCTTC
CDR3 protein: CASSLAGGPLNEQFF
V gene: TRBV19
J gene: TRBJ2-1
D gene: TRBD2
clone size: .

CDR3 DNA: TGTGCCAGTAGTACGGACAGGTTTTCCCCTCAGCCCCAGCATTTT
CDR3 protein: CASSTDRFSPQPQHF
V gene: TRBV19
J gene: TRBJ1-5
D gene: TRBD1
clone size: few

CDR3 DNA: TGCGCCAGCAGCCGGACTAGCGGGGGACACACCGGGGAGCTGTTTTTT
CDR3 protein: CASSRTSGGHTGELFF
V gene: TRBV5-1
J gene: TRBJ2-2
D gene: TRBD2
clone size: .

CDR3 DNA: TGTGCCAGCAGCCAGCAGGGTGGAAACACCATATATTTT
CDR3 protein: CASSQQGGNTIYF
V gene: TRBV7-3
J gene: TRBJ1-3
D gene: .
clone size: .

CDR3 DNA: TGTGCCAGCAGCTTGGGTCGACAGGGTGACGAGCAGTACTTC
CDR3 protein: CASSLGRQGDEQYF
V gene: TRBV5-6
J gene: TRBJ2-7
D gene: TRBD1
clone size: .

CDR3 DNA: TGTGCCAGCAGCTTGGCCCTAGCGGATGAGCAGTACTTC
CDR3 protein: CASSLALADEQYF
V gene: TRBV5-4
J gene: TRBJ2-7
D gene: TRBD2
clone size: .

CDR3 DNA: TGTGCCAGCACTTCAAACGGGGGGGATCGGGCTTTCTTT
CDR3 protein: CASTSNGGDRAFF
V gene: TRBV16
J gene: TRBJ1-1
D gene: .
clone size: .

CDR3 DNA: TGTGCCAGCAGCCAGGGGGCTGCTGGAAACACCATATATTTT
CDR3 protein: CASSQGAAGNTIYF
V gene: TRBV11-2
J gene: TRBJ1-3
D gene: TRBD1
clone size: once

CDR3 DNA: TGTGCCAGCAGCTACCCAGGGACAGGGGGCGATGGCTACACCTTC
CDR3 protein: CASSYPGTGGDGYTF
V gene: TRBV28
J gene: TRBJ1-2
D gene: TRBD1
clone size: .

CDR3 DNA: TGTGCCAGCAGCTTAGAACCACAGGGGGAGCAGTACTTC
CDR3 protein: CASSLEPQGEQYF
V gene: TRBV11-2
J gene: TRBJ2-7
D gene: TRBD1
clone size: .

CDR3 DNA: TGTGCCAGCAGCTCCCCAGGGAGGGAAGAGACCCAGTACTTC
CDR3 protein: CASSSPGREETQYF
V gene: TRBV5-4
J gene: TRBJ2-5
D gene: TRBD2
clone size: .

CDR3 DNA: TGCGCCAGCAGCCATTCTCTAGCTGGGGAGCAGTTCTTC
CDR3 protein: CASSHSLAGEQFF
V gene: TRBV4-3
J gene: TRBJ2-1
D gene: .
clone size: .